This T cell receptor beta chain was sequenced for a study of blood T cell repertoires in COVID-19. About the research overall: T cells, B-cell-depleted T cells, or PBMCs supplied cDNA or gDNA.

Assay used: immunoSEQ multiplex PCR; TCRdb lists only in-frame clones, some missing. The table lists over 200,000 clones, roughly four fifths of them singletons. Two negative PCRs, clearance, or symptom resolution had been documented for recovered Cohort 3 donors. This clone was counted only a few times. The specimen sequenced was PBMCs or T cells enriched from blood (not recorded which). The TCR sequence derives from a man aged 55 to 70 who had recovered from COVID-19.

The CDR3: CASSPQSGGSLEQYF. The CDR3 DNA is TGTGCCAGCTCACCCCAGTCAGGGGGGTCCCTTGAGCAGTACTTC. The rearrangement uses TRBV18 and TRBJ2-7, with D possibly matching TRBD1 (7 bases). Trimming shortened V by 3 bases and J by 7 bases, and 19 bases separated the two germline ends. CDR1 is KGHSH and CDR2 is LQKENI in the germline V gene. This CDR3 has 15 amino acids.